This T cell receptor beta chain comes out of a study of cytomegalovirus exposure and HLA in healthy donors. The study's findings and limits: Three of the chains that were CMV-associated were confirmed in vitro to be specific for CMV antigens.

V was clipped by 1 base and J by 0 bases; unmatched bases: 5. Germline CDR1 and CDR2: KGHSH and LQKENI. CDR3 size: 16 residues. A note on this clone: Its target is unknown.

The data were produced by immunoSEQ multiplex PCR, yet TCRdb's version contains in-frame clones alone and is incomplete. The sample contains 150,000 to 200,000 clones, roughly 83% of which appear only once. This chain joins TRBV18 and TRBJ2-5, with TRBD2 matching over 7 bases. The sample consisted of PBMCs. This clonotype was obtained from a man under 40 in good health and CMV-seropositive. This CDR3 is CASSPLAGVDQETQYF. For the CDR3, the DNA is TGTGCCAGCTCACCACTGGCGGGGGTGGACCAAGAGACCCAGTACTTC.